One TCR beta chain is described in this entry. It lacks a known antigen. No much larger clone is present one base from it, and per-base qualities are unavailable. Library preparation employed the immunoSEQ multiplex PCR assay. For the multiplex PCR, a mixture combining 60 forward primers for TCR Vbeta segments and 13 reverse primers for TCR Jbeta segments was used. A multiplex PCR assay on genomic DNA amplified the CDR3 region of rearranged TCR beta genes. On the Illumina HiSeq System, the amplified TCR beta libraries were sequenced as 87-base-pair reads. The study's processing was this. In a later analysis, 70 million to 95 million unique TCR beta chains were counted across the roughly 670 repertoires, and approximately 11 million of these chains were shared by at least two donors. Raw reads were error-corrected and collapsed into unique sequences by a nearest-neighbor algorithm in which closely related sequences were merged to remove PCR and sequencing errors. CDR3 sequences were aligned to IMGT reference sequences to assign V, D and J gene segments. For a sequence to be retained, a match of at least six nucleotides was required to both a V gene segment and a J gene segment. Rearrangements were classified as productive when the CDR3 lacked stop codons and remained in frame with V and J, and all other rearrangements were classified as non-productive. Following IMGT convention, CDR3 was defined as the stretch from the second conserved V-encoded cysteine to the conserved J-encoded phenylalanine. Sequences without an unambiguous match to a single V gene segment were excluded from the earlier analysis of 587 of the donors. An earlier analysis of fewer than 750 of the donors classified V segments as functional when productive rearrangements were above 56.7% and as segregating when the standard deviation between donors was above 5%. To diagnose cytomegalovirus status from the catalog of TCR beta chain sequences, a statistical classification framework was built. In a later analysis, TCR nucleotide sequences were compared against IMGT/GENE-DB human TR gene sequences so that V and J genes could be assigned. A later analysis assigned CDR3 sequences and most-parsimonious VDJ recombination scenarios with the TCRdist pipeline. In a later analysis, each TCR beta chain was defined by its CDR3 amino acid sequence together with its V-gene family, and reads without a unique V-gene family were excluded. A later analysis removed 592 highly shared, low-generation-probability nucleotide sequences to deal with suspected cross-contamination and a sequencing artifact. For each public chain, a later analysis derived a clonal expansion index from normalized ranks of inferred template counts within each repertoire. In a later analysis, generation probabilities were computed using a VDJ recombination model fitted to out-of-frame rearrangements, and the results were checked against IGoR. In a later analysis, hypergeometric tests were used to score TCR-TCR, TCR-HLA and TCR-CMV co-occurrence, with a repertoire-size bias correction applied to TCR pairs. A later analysis estimated false discovery rates by permuting HLA or CMV assignments 20 times. In a later analysis, co-occurring TCRs were grouped using DBSCAN, and TCRdist sequence similarity was added for clustering within HLA-allele-positive subsets. Repertoires with fewer than 30,000 or more than 120,000 public chains were left out of co-occurrence clustering, as were roughly five repertoires with anomalous nucleotide sharing. In its TCRdb copy, this immuneACCESS table keeps in-frame sequences only and misses some clones. Where compared with another copy, unresolved V genes explain less than half of these, and the others have no known cause. The D gene and trimming were derived from the DNA, and the V and J assignments and clone size from that table. This sample lists 100,000 to 150,000 clones; approximately 90% were detected once. More than 4% of the sample goes to the ten largest clones.

In total, over 600 healthy bone marrow donors made up the cohort. Cohort members were all nominally healthy when sampled, although unrecorded immune exposures were likely present. The donor tested CMV seronegative, placing the donor among the 300 to 400 seronegative members of the cohort. Every donor gave a peripheral blood sample, and the peripheral blood mononuclear cells from that sample were used for TCR beta sequencing. Genomic DNA extraction from the blood cell samples was performed with the Qiagen DNeasy Blood Extraction Kit. The record originates from a study of cytomegalovirus exposure and HLA in healthy donors (dated 2017 in TCRdb). About the full investigation: According to an earlier analysis of 587 of the donors, roughly 180 million T cells yielded 95 million to 140 million unique TCR beta sequences and approximately 280 Gb of sequence data. Both class I and class II loci were covered by HLA typing, at four-digit resolution. In addition to the first cohort of 650 to 800 subjects, a separate validation cohort of approximately 130 different subjects was used. All discovery cohort repertoires had been generated using a single sequencing platform. The study profiled the T cell repertoires of about 720 subjects by immunosequencing and related them to cytomegalovirus serostatus. Genome-wide SNP genotypes for about 55% of the 666 donors were used in a later genetic analysis, which treated that subset as a discovery cohort. High-throughput TCR immunosequencing, statistical association of individual TCRs with disease status, and machine learning were combined to predict cytomegalovirus infection status. Five DR-DQ haplotypes were handled as single units for association and clustering, since linkage in the cohort was strong. In an earlier analysis of 587 of the donors, high-throughput TCR beta sequencing was used to judge whether each TCR beta V gene segment behaved as functional or pseudogenic. The number of typed donors differed by locus: roughly 629-640 for A, B, C, DRB1 and DQB1; 500 to 550 for DQA1; 600 to 610 for DPA1; and 450 to 480 for DPB1. Among 300 to 450 genotyped donors of the cohort, an average of approximately 240,000 unique TCR beta nucleotide sequences were sequenced per donor, roughly a sixth of them non-productive. Donor age, sex, ethnicity and CMV serostatus were compiled alongside the repertoire data. In the later analysis, no new phenotypic data were used to find candidate immune exposures; instead, reliance was placed on TCR beta sequences and their occurrence across donors. Roughly 300 gigabases of sequencing data and 75 million to 85 million unique TCR sequences made up an early release that covered under 750 HLA-typed donors. Of the approximately 370 genotyped donors, more than 75% were placed in the genetic ancestry cluster associated with self-reported Caucasian donors. The aim of the study was to test whether cataloging public T cell receptors could identify signatures of past pathogen exposure. A later analysis re-examined previously published TCR beta repertoires from more than 650 donors and added high-resolution HLA genotyping to investigate patterns of TCR occurrence. General findings and caveats noted by the study authors: A few of the identified cytomegalovirus-associated TCR beta chains were confirmed in vitro to be specific for cytomegalovirus antigens. The earlier analysis of fewer than 750 of the donors excluded over 15 rarely observed V segments, including chromosome 9 orphons, because counts were too low. Roughly uniform sequencing depth across donors was assumed in presence/absence analyses, although this assumption may not hold. The authors suggested that the approach could potentially be extended to other disease states and immunological phenotypes. Most CMV-associated TCR beta chains appeared to be HLA-restricted in a later analysis, and the HLA associations seemed to be driven largely by CMV exposure. According to a later analysis, TCR association rates differed among HLA loci, with DRB1 alleles showing the most associated TCRs and HLA-C alleles showing the fewest. In a later analysis, some 18,000 TCR beta sequences were associated with specific HLA alleles at a false discovery rate of 0.05. Linkage disequilibrium might explain the correlated functional status among segregating V segments, but an unknown experimental factor could not be excluded. In a later analysis, several top co-occurrence clusters were reported to appear linked to parvovirus B19, influenza, CMV and Epstein-Barr virus. In a later analysis, HLA-associated TCR beta chains were found to be more clonally expanded and to have lower generation probabilities than equally common non-associated chains. The sequencing pipeline was judged likely to have produced a cluster of highly shared sequence variants as a technical artifact. The classifier was reported to diagnose cytomegalovirus status with high specificity and sensitivity in both the original and validation cohorts. A further reported finding was that TCR beta sequences accurately predicted the HLA-A and HLA-B alleles for most subjects in the first cohort. In a later genetic analysis, fewer N-insertions in productive TCRs were reported among donors in an Asian-associated ancestry cluster than the roughly 640-donor mean. Because HLA typing was missing for some donors at each locus, association tests included only the typed subset. Across donors, most TCR sequences were observed very rarely, whereas some public TCRs were present in many individuals. The study listed around 160 TCR beta chains as associated with cytomegalovirus. CMV serostatus was the only immune exposure information available for the cohort. Strong co-occurrence of HLA alleles, especially DR and DQ, made assigning TCR associations to individual alleles difficult. In an earlier analysis of fewer than 750 of the donors, most TCR beta V segments were observed in productive rearrangements about 90% or about 30% of the time, broadly matching IMGT annotations. V-gene and J-gene trimming of TCR beta chains was associated with a missense DCLRE1C variant in a later genetic analysis, and the association was replicated in an independent cohort. In this cohort, only TCR beta chains were sequenced, and detectable features were limited by the absence of alpha or paired-chain data. Because the 87-base-pair reads could not distinguish some IMGT-functional V segments, including TRBV6-2 and TRBV6-3, those segments were excluded.

Clipping removes 3 bases from V and 5 bases from J, with 5 as the unmatched junction base count. From its cysteine to its phenylalanine, the CDR3 spans 14 amino acids. The only DNA kept is the CDR3, 42 bases in frame from the first base. For CDR1 and CDR2, the germline V gene lists SGHAT and FQNNGV. Sequencing was carried out using PBMCs. The sequence was collected from a woman aged 25-40 years in good health and CMV-seronegative. Here the chain combines TRBV11-2 and TRBJ2-5, with 8 bases in between that match TRBD2. The CDR3 here reads CASSLNGRDETQYF. DNA sequence: TGTGCCAGCAGCTTGAACGGGAGGGACGAGACCCAGTACTTC.